This TCR beta chain was captured in a study of OX40 agonist ivuxolimab in advanced cancers. Study-wide results and limits: Averaging showed that CD8+ T cells had more expanded clones than CD4+ did.

To note about this clone: Its cognate antigen is unknown.

Germline V gene sequence: CDR1 MNHNS, CDR2 SASEGT. This CDR3 spans 18 amino acids. Trimming stripped 2 bases from V and 0 bases from J, with 14 bases between. Using immunoSEQ multiplex PCR, the repertoire was profiled, and TCRdb retains in-frame clones only, with some absent. Among tens of thousands of clones, over 80% were seen once, and the ten largest hold roughly 9%. The material was CD4+ or CD8+ T cells sorted from blood, obtained in a trial of the OX40 agonist ivuxolimab. This clonotype was obtained from an adult with an advanced solid tumor such as melanoma, head and neck, liver or kidney cancer. J is TRBJ1-6 and V is TRBV6-1; D gene uncertain. The CDR3 is CASSEQLTRSSYNSPLHF. CDR3 coding DNA: TGTGCCAGCAGTGAACAGCTTACCAGGAGCTCCTATAATTCACCCCTCCACTTT.